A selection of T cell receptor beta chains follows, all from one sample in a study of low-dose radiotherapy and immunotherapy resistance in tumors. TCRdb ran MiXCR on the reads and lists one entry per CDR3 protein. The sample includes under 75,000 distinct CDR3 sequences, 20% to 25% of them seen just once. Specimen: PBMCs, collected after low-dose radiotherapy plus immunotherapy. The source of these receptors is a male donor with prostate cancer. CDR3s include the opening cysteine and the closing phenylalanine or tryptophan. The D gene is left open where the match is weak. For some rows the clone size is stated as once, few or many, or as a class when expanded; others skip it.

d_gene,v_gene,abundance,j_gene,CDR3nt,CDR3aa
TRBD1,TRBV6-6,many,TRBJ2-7,TGTGCCAGCAGTTACACACAGGGGACCTACGAGCAGTACTTC,CASSYTQGTYEQYF
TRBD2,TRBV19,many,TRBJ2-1,TGTGCCAGTAGTCGGACTAGCGGGAACTTCAATGAGCAGTTCTTC,CASSRTSGNFNEQFF
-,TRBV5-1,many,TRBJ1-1,TGCGCCAGCAGCCGGTCCCAGGGGAACACTGAAGCTTTCTTT,CASSRSQGNTEAFF
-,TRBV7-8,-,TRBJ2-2,TGTGCCAGCAGCTTAGGGGGGCTCGCCGGGGAGCTGTTTTTT,CASSLGGLAGELFF
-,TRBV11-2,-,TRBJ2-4,TGTGCCAGCAGGCAAGAAGGTGTGGGGAAGCGGGACATTCAGTACTTC,CASRQEGVGKRDIQYF
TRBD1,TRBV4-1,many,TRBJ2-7,TGCGCCAGCAGCCAAGTTTCCGGACAGGGGAGCGAGCAGTACTTC,CASSQVSGQGSEQYF
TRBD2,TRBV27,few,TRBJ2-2,TGTGCCAGCAGATCTAGCGGGAGGACGACCGGGGAGCTGTTTTTT,CASRSSGRTTGELFF
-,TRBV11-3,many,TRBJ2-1,TGTGCCAGCAGCTTAGAAGGGCGCAATGAGCAGTTCTTC,CASSLEGRNEQFF
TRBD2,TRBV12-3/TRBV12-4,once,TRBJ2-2,TGTGCCAGCAGTTTTAGCGGGGACGGCACCGGGGAGCTGTTTTTT,CASSFSGDGTGELFF
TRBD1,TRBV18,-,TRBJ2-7,TGTGCCAGCTCACCACGTGCAGGGGGTACCTACGAGCAGTACTTC,CASSPRAGGTYEQYF
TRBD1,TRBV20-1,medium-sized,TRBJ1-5,TGCAGTGCTTTGAAAACAGGGGGCTCTGAGCTAGGTCAGCCCCAGCATTTT,CSALKTGGSELGQPQHF
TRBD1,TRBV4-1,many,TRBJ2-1,TGCGCCAGCAGCACTAGGGACAGGGCCTACAATGAGCAGTTCTTC,CASSTRDRAYNEQFF
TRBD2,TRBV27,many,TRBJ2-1,TGTGCCAGCAGTTTATATTCGCTAGCGGGGAGCTCCTACAATGAGCAGTTCTTC,CASSLYSLAGSSYNEQFF
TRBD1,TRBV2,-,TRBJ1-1,TGTGCCAGCAGTCCATTATCGACAGGGGGCACTGAAGCTTTCTTT,CASSPLSTGGTEAFF
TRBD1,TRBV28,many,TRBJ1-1,TGTGCCATTACCTCCCACTCGGGACAGGGAGCTTTCTTT,CAITSHSGQGAFF
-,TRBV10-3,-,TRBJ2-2,TGTGCCATCACGACGGACGGGAACGCCGGGGAGCTGTTTTTT,CAITTDGNAGELFF
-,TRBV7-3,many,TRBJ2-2,TGTGCCAGCAACCCCCAAGGCGCGAACACCGGGGAGCTGTTTTTT,CASNPQGANTGELFF
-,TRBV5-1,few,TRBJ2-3,TGCGCCAGCCGCGAACCCCCTAGCACAGATACGCAGTATTTT,CASREPPSTDTQYF
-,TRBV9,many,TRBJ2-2,TGTGCCAGCAGCGTAGTTGTGGGTCTGAACACCGGGGAGCTGTTTTTT,CASSVVVGLNTGELFF
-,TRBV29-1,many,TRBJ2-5,TGCAGCGTGGAACAGGGTTGGGGAGAGACCCAGTACTTC,CSVEQGWGETQYF
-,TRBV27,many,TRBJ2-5,TGTGCCAGCAGACCCTGGGTGGCAGGGAATGGGGAGACCCAGTACTTC,CASRPWVAGNGETQYF
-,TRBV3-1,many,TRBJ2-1,TGTGCCAGCAGCCCCGGACCTCGCGAGCAGTTCTTC,CASSPGPREQFF
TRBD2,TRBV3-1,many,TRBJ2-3,TGTGCCAGCAGCCAAGGTGGTGTGGGCGGGAGTGTGAAAGATACGCAGTATTTT,CASSQGGVGGSVKDTQYF
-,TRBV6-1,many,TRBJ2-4,TGTGCCAGCAGTGAAATGTCGACCTTAGCTGCCCAGTACTTC,CASSEMSTLAAQYF
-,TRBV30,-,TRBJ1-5,TGTGCCTGGGGAGGTAGCAATCAGCCCCAGCATTTT,CAWGGSNQPQHF
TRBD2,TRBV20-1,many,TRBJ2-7,TGCAGTGCTTCTAGCGGGGGGGCGGTTGAGCAGTACTTC,CSASSGGAVEQYF
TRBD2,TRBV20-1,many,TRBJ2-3,TGCAGTGCGAACCTCGGGACTAGGAGCACAGATACGCAGTATTTT,CSANLGTRSTDTQYF
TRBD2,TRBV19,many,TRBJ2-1,TGTGCCAGTAGTATCCTAGCGGGGGGGCCTGAGCAGTTCTTC,CASSILAGGPEQFF
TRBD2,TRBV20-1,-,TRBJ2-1,TGCAGTGCTGGCGGGAGAATCAATGAGCAGTTCTTC,CSAGGRINEQFF
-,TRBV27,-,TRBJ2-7,TGTGCCAGCAGATCACGCGGGTACGAGCAGTACTTC,CASRSRGYEQYF
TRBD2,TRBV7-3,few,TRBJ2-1,TGTGCCAGCAGCCCCACTAGCGGGGGGTGGGCTGAGCAGTTCTTC,CASSPTSGGWAEQFF
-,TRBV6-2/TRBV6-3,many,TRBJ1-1,TGTGCCAGCAGGTTGACGGTGAACACTGAAGCTTTCTTT,CASRLTVNTEAFF
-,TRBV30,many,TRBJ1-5,TGTGCCTGGAATAGTAGGATAAATCAGCCCCAGCATTTT,CAWNSRINQPQHF
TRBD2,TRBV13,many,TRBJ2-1,TGTGCCAGCAGCTTAGTAGGCGGACTAGCGTATAATGAGCAGTTCTTC,CASSLVGGLAYNEQFF
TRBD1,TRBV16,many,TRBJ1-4,TGTGCCAGCAGCCCTTACGCCGGGACAGGGGAGGAAAAACTGTTTTTT,CASSPYAGTGEEKLFF